Sequencing of this TCR beta chain was carried out in a study of graft-versus-host responses after intestinal transplantation. Study at large: Transplantation in recipients was multivisceral, liver-intestinal, or isolated intestinal. Recipients across the board were started on anti-thymocyte globulin induction, then kept on tacrolimus and steroids for two to three years.

Irradiated, violet-dye-labeled stimulator cells, some 200,000 in number, were plated with some 200,000 CFSE-labeled responder cells. TCRdb keeps only in-frame clones here, not all; method: immunoSEQ multiplex PCR. Found here are fewer than 20,000 clones, about 30% of them singletons; the top ten hold approximately 3.5%. Whole-study results and caveats: Recipient-marrow GvH clones were detected, some having first appeared in ileum or blood.

CDR3 size: 14 residues. V gave up 7 bases and J gave up 7 bases; unmatched junction bases: 8. Germline assignment: CDR1 GTSNPN and CDR2 SVGIG (reference sequence). V is TRBV30 and J is TRBJ1-6; TRBD1 aligns across 9 bases. This TCR was sampled from a human patient who received an intestinal transplant. Here the sequenced sample was alloreactive CD4+ T cells from a mixed lymphocyte reaction culture, taken before intestinal transplant. Subset denoted: CFSE-low proliferating T cells sorted from approximately 6-day pre-transplant mixed lymphocyte reaction (GvH or HvG direction). CDR3 nucleotide sequence: TGTGCCTCCTCGGGGACAGGGATGAATTCACCCCTCCACTTT. Translating gives CASSGTGMNSPLHF.